This TCR beta chain derives from a study of monozygotic twins with inflammatory bowel disease. The CDR3 loop spans 17 amino acids. From germline, CDR1 is MDHEN and CDR2 SYDVKM. TCRdb processed the 5' RACE reads again and assigns one entry to each CDR3 protein, with no DNA. This table lists approximately 340,000 distinct CDR3 sequences. The sample consisted of blood. This clonotype was sampled from a human donor with ulcerative colitis or Crohn's disease, or a healthy co-twin of an affected twin (not recorded which). The chain combines TRBV28 with TRBJ2-5; TCRdb picks TRBD2, but there is no DNA to check that call. This CDR3 reads CASSPRLAGGPKETQYF.